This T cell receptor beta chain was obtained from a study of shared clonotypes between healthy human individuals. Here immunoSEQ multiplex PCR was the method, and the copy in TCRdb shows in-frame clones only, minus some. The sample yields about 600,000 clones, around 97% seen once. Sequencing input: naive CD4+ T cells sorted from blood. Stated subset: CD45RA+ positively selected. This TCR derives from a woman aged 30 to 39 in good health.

CDR3 sequence reads: CASSPSSQGSYEQYF. CDR3 DNA sequence: TGTGCCAGCTCACCGAGCAGCCAAGGGTCCTACGAGCAGTACTTC. The rearrangement joins TRBV18 to TRBJ2-7; D is unresolved. V was cut by 3 bases and J by 1 base, with 13 bases left in between. From germline, CDR1 is KGHSH and CDR2 LQKENI. This CDR3 comprises 15 residues.